This T cell receptor beta chain was sequenced in a study of blood T cells in healthy people across ages. General study findings and limits: Estimated diversity across one million T cells was deemed an underestimate. PBMC samples, being unsorted, prevented any conclusive comparison of naive and antigen-experienced cells.

Losses at the gene ends were 10 bases for V and 3 bases for J; bases not matched to a gene: 9. Germline assignment: CDR1 SNHLY and CDR2 FYNNEI. CDR3 size: 14 residues. Using a J-beta primer mix together with a sample-barcoded 5' primer, a second PCR was run for about 6 to 11 cycles. Each cDNA molecule was tagged by a template-switch adaptor with 12 random nucleotides. Each CDR3 protein gets one entry after TCRdb re-called the 5' RACE reads with MiXCR. The repertoire holds 600,000 to 800,000 distinct CDR3 sequences, with under 65% as singletons. This clonotype has a single count. Its target is not known. Isolation of PBMCs gave at least 6 million cells per sample.

Sequenced sample: blood. The clonotype comes from an elderly woman in good health. The V call is TRBV2, the J call TRBJ2-3; 8 positions agree with TRBD2. The CDR3 protein is CATGLAGVTDTQYF. CDR3 nucleotide sequence: TGTGCCACGGGGCTAGCGGGTGTTACAGATACGCAGTATTTT. Variable domain in full (rest from reference TRBV2 and TRBJ2-3): EPEVTQTPSHQVTQMGQEVILRCVPISNHLYFYWYRQILGQKVEFLVSFYNNEISEKSEIFDDQFSVERPDGSNFTLKIRSTKLEDSAMYFCATGLAGVTDTQYFGPGTRLTVL.